This T cell receptor (beta chain) was profiled in a study of T cells in Graves' hyperthyroidism and ophthalmopathy. Diagnostic assessment was based on clinical symptoms, serum thyroxine and TRAb, thyroid ultrasound and orbital computed tomography. This clonotype showed up many times. The CDR3 is 13 amino acids. With 0 bases removed from V and 4 bases from J, the gap between germline ends came to 8 bases. In germline, CDR1 is GTSNPN, CDR2 SVGIG (reference sequence). Authors of the study amplified TCR beta CDR3 regions from RNA transcripts. The TCR CDR3 was amplified in a first-round RT-PCR using the HTBI primer set. TCRdb redid the calling of the multiplex PCR reads with MiXCR, one entry per CDR3 protein. The table has approximately 400,000 distinct CDR3 sequences, around 14% seen once; the top ten hold roughly 33%.

Specimen: blood. The receptor comes from a woman in her 30s with Graves' hyperthyroidism. The rearrangement links TRBV30 to TRBJ2-3; D remains ambiguous. CDR3 amino acids: CAWSVLFADTQYF. CDR3 coding DNA: TGTGCCTGGAGTGTACTTTTTGCAGATACGCAGTATTTT.